A single count supports the clone carrying this T cell receptor (beta chain). What it binds is not known. This record comes from a study of T-cell memory formation after mild COVID-19. The study's findings and limits: Mostly located in CM and EM were contracting CD4+ clones, with contracting CD8+ clones located in EMRA.

Constant-segment-primed 5'RACE gave TCR alpha and TCR beta cDNA libraries with sample barcodes and UMIs. TCRdb reprocessed the 5' RACE reads with MiXCR, giving one entry per CDR3 protein. The table lists around 510,000 distinct CDR3 sequences, roughly 22% of them singletons. The clonotype was recovered from an adult woman who had mild COVID-19 (a few samples of this study predate the infection). Cell type and time point are not known. Sequencing input: PBMCs or a T cell subset sorted from them (not recorded which).

The CDR3 loop is CASSQRDRNQETQYF. CDR3 bases: TGCGCCAGCAGCCAACGGGACAGAAACCAAGAGACCCAGTACTTC. V gene TRBV4-1 combines with J gene TRBJ2-5; TRBD1 aligns across 7 bases. Looked up from germline, CDR1 is MGHRA and CDR2 is YSYEKL. The CDR3 consists of 15 residues. The ends lost 2 bases at V and 0 bases at J; junction bases unmatched: 3.